Below are 30 T cell receptor beta chains sequenced from a single sample in a study of blood T cell repertoires in COVID-19. Produced via immunoSEQ multiplex PCR; TCRdb's table is partial and in-frame only. The data hold 60,000 to 85,000 clones, with around 74% observed a single time. The sample consisted of peripheral blood. These receptors came from a human donor with acute or convalescent COVID-19. The donor label of this sample is uncertain.

J is TRBJ1-1 and V is TRBV5-1; 7 nucleotides agree with TRBD1. V shed 7 bases and J 1 base; nucleotides not matched to a gene: 7. This CDR3 spans 14 amino acids. CDR1 is SGHRS, CDR2 YFSETQ, per germline. The CDR3 DNA reads as TGCGCCAGCGGACACAGGGGAGAGAACACTGAAGCTTTCTTT. It yields the protein CASGHRGENTEAFF. Drawing the rest from reference TRBV5-1 and TRBJ1-1, the complete variable domain is KAGVTQTPRYLIKTRGQQVTLSCSPISGHRSVSWYQQTPGQGLQFLFEYFSETQRNKGNFPGRFSGRQFSNSRSEMNVSTLELGDSALYLCASGHRGENTEAFFGQGTRLTVV.

Only one count was recorded for this clone. This rearrangement joins TRBV27 to TRBJ2-7, with D possibly matching TRBD2 (5 bases). The CDR3 covers 16 residues. Germline lookup yields CDR1 MNHEY and CDR2 SMNVEV (reference sequence). V lost 3 bases and J 0 bases, leaving 15 bases between the germline ends. CDR3 region: CASSLGLGRVSYEQYF. The CDR3 DNA is TGTGCCAGCAGTTTGGGTTTAGGGCGGGTCTCCTACGAGCAGTACTTC.

This clone was detected only once. This chain uses TRBV7-2 with TRBJ1-5, with 9 bases lining up with TRBD1. J lost 7 bases, V lost 5 bases, and 6 bases had no gene match. Germline V CDR1 and CDR2: SGHTA, FQGNSA. CDR3 length: 14 amino acids. The CDR3 bases are TGTGCCAGCAGCCCCTACAGGGGGCGACAGCCCCAGCATTTT. It encodes CASSPYRGRQPQHF.

The J gene is TRBJ2-5, the V gene TRBV6-2 or TRBV6-3; possibly TRBD1 for D (6 bases). This CDR3 spans 14 amino acids. V lost 2 bases and J 5 bases, leaving 12 bases between the germline ends. The germline CDR1 and CDR2 sequences are MNHEY and SVGEGT. The CDR3 loop is CASSYAGAVETQYF. The CDR3 coding sequence is TGTGCCAGCAGTTACGCAGGGGCGGTGGAGACCCAGTACTTC.

Turning to this clone: Other nucleotide sequences from this sample produce the same CDR3. The CDR3 spells CASSLTVNTEAFF. The CDR3 coding sequence is TGTGCCAGCAGTTTGACAGTGAACACTGAAGCTTTCTTT. This chain joins TRBV12-3 or TRBV12-4 and TRBJ1-1; maybe TRBD1 (5 bases). CDR3 length: 13 residues. Trimming stripped 3 bases from V and 0 bases from J, with 5 bases between.

This rearrangement joins TRBV6-5 to TRBJ2-5, with D perhaps matching TRBD2 (6 bases). CDR1 and CDR2 (germline): MNHEY, SVGAGI. The CDR3 has 14 residues. Trimming shortened V by 4 bases and J by 2 bases, and 11 bases separated the two germline ends. The CDR3 reads CASSWDSGQETQYF. CDR3 bases: TGTGCCAGCAGTTGGGATAGCGGACAAGAGACCCAGTACTTC.

Comments on this clone: This CDR3 is also generated by other DNA sequences in the sample. The chain is built from TRBV5-1 and TRBJ2-1, with 7 bases matching TRBD1. Germline assignment: CDR1 SGHRS and CDR2 YFSETQ. V shed 4 bases and J 4 bases; nucleotides not matched to a gene: 8. The CDR3 extends over 15 amino acids. CDR3 sequence reads: CASSVTGTDYNEQFF. For the CDR3, the DNA is TGCGCCAGCAGCGTCACCGGGACAGATTACAATGAGCAGTTCTTC.

The chain combines TRBV15 with TRBJ1-1, with a tentative D call TRBD1 (5 bases). The length of the CDR3 is 17 residues. Germline V lookup: CDR1 LNHNV, CDR2 YYDKDF (reference sequence). Trimming left V 0 bases short and J 1 base short, with 15 bases between. The CDR3 region has the DNA TGTGCCACCAGCAGAGATTTTGTAGGGGTGTCGAACACTGAAGCTTTCTTT. As protein: CATSRDFVGVSNTEAFF. Combining the CDR3 with reference TRBV15 and TRBJ1-1 gives the whole variable domain DAMVIQNPRYQVTQFGKPVTLSCSQTLNHNVMYWYQQKSSQAPKLLFHYYDKDFNNEADTPDNFQSRRPNTSFCFLDIRSPGLGDTAMYLCATSRDFVGVSNTEAFFGQGTRLTVV.

This chain links TRBV5-8 with TRBJ2-1; 7 nucleotides match TRBD2. Germline V gene data show CDR1 as SGHTS and CDR2 as YDEGEE. The CDR3 is 15 residues long. Losses at the gene ends were 0 bases for V and 2 bases for J; bases not matched to a gene: 2. CDR3 residues: CASSLGLAAYNEQFF. The CDR3 region has the DNA TGTGCCAGCAGCTTGGGGCTAGCGGCCTACAATGAGCAGTTCTTC.

This clone was seen a single time. The V gene is TRBV3-1 (or the pseudogene TRBV3-2), the J gene TRBJ2-1; 10 bases line up with TRBD2. J gave up 10 bases and V 2 bases, and 14 bases lay outside the gene matches. CDR1 and CDR2 from the germline V gene are LGHDT and YNNKEL (reference sequence). CDR3 length equals 17 residues. The CDR3 bases are TGTGCCAGCAGCCAAAGGGTAGGACTAGCGGTCCCAGGGGAGCAGTTCTTC. Protein product: CASSQRVGLAVPGEQFF.

This rearrangement joins TRBV5-1 to TRBJ2-2; the D gene is possibly TRBD1 (5 bases). V lost 4 bases and J 4 bases, leaving 14 bases between the germline ends. CDR3 length: 15 residues. The germline gives CDR1 SGHRS, CDR2 YFSETQ. The CDR3 nucleotides read TGCGCCAGCAGCCTGGCCAGGGTCGGCACCGGGGAGCTGTTTTTT. Translation gives CASSLARVGTGELFF.

J is TRBJ2-1 and V is TRBV7-6; 15 bases match TRBD2. Germline CDR1 is SGHVS and CDR2 is FNYEAQ. The CDR3 runs to 16 residues. Unmatched junction bases numbered 8, after V lost 5 bases and J lost 9 bases. The CDR3 is CASSHGLAGGPSEQFF. CDR3 nucleotides: TGTGCCAGCAGCCATGGACTAGCGGGGGGGCCTAGTGAGCAGTTCTTC.

The chain uses TRBV12-3 or TRBV12-4 and TRBJ1-1; TRBD1 is a possible D gene (6 bases). CDR3 length: 12 amino acids. V dropped 4 bases and J dropped 7 bases, with 10 bases sitting between them. CDR3 amino acids: CASSYFRGEAFF. The DNA of the CDR3 is TGTGCCAGCAGTTATTTCAGGGGTGAAGCTTTCTTT.

The genes are TRBV12-3 or TRBV12-4 and TRBJ2-2, with D hard to call. The V end lost 5 bases, the J end lost 9 bases, and 4 bases lay between the germline ends. This CDR3 comprises 10 residues. The CDR3 loop is CASSTRELFF. CDR3 bases: TGTGCCAGCAGTACAAGGGAGCTGTTTTTT.

The genes are TRBV3-1 (or the pseudogene TRBV3-2) and TRBJ2-5; D ambiguous. Looked up from germline, CDR1 is LGHDT and CDR2 is YNNKEL (reference sequence). V lost 4 bases to trimming and J lost 3 bases, with 9 bases between them. The CDR3 sequence is 13 residues long. The CDR3 is CASSLGSKETQYF. The DNA for the CDR3 is TGTGCCAGCAGCCTCGGGTCGAAAGAGACCCAGTACTTC.

This rearrangement joins TRBV7-9 to TRBJ1-2; D is possibly TRBD1 (6 bases). The V gene's germline CDR1 is SEHNR and CDR2 FQNEAQ (reference sequence). The CDR3 loop spans 13 amino acids. V was trimmed by 5 bases and J by 3 bases, leaving 10 bases between them. CDR3 in DNA: TGTGCCAGCAGCCCAGGGGTTCACTATGGCTACACCTTC. It encodes CASSPGVHYGYTF.

V and J are TRBV18 and TRBJ2-7, with TRBD1 matching over 7 bases. Germline CDR1 reads KGHSH; CDR2 reads LQKENI. The CDR3 has 16 residues. The J segment lost 3 bases and the V segment lost 2 bases, leaving 10 bases of the junction unmatched. CDR3 coding DNA: TGTGCCAGCTCACCATTACCTCCGGGACAGAGCTACGAGCAGTACTTC. Amino acids: CASSPLPPGQSYEQYF.

The chain links TRBV6-5 to TRBJ2-5; possible D gene TRBD1, 5 bases. The CDR3 sequence is 15 residues long. Germline values: CDR1 MNHEY, CDR2 SVGAGI. The ends were cut back, 2 bases at V and 3 bases at J, with 13 bases in the middle. The CDR3 is CASSYRGYQEETQYF. Written as DNA, the CDR3 is TGTGCCAGCAGTTACAGGGGATACCAGGAAGAGACCCAGTACTTC.

The V gene is TRBV7-7, the J gene TRBJ2-6, with 7 nucleotides matching TRBD1. Germline lookup yields CDR1 SSHAT and CDR2 FNYEAQ (reference sequence). The CDR3 runs 15 residues. This CDR3 reads CATGTESSGANVLTF. For the CDR3, the DNA is TGTGCTACCGGGACAGAGAGCTCTGGGGCCAACGTCCTGACTTTC.

This clone was found a few times. The chain employs TRBV21-1 and TRBJ2-3; TRBD1 was called by the table and not checked on the DNA. TRBV21-1 is annotated as a pseudogene. There are 16 residues in the CDR3. CDR3 coding DNA: TGTGCCAGCAGCACCGAGGACAGATATCACACAGATACGCAGTATTTT. This translates into CASSTEDRYHTDTQYF.

The chain joins TRBV19 to TRBJ2-5; 10 positions agree with TRBD2. This CDR3 is 17 amino acids long. V lost 7 bases to trimming and J lost 5 bases; unmatched junction nucleotides: 16. From germline, CDR1 is LNHDA and CDR2 SQIVND (reference sequence). In nucleotides, the CDR3 is TGTGCCAGTACCCCGGGGCCCGGACTAGCGGTACGGGAGACCCAGTACTTC. Encoded protein: CASTPGPGLAVRETQYF.

The J gene is TRBJ2-7, the V gene TRBV5-4, with TRBD2 matching 12 bases. Germline V gene sequence: CDR1 SGHNT, CDR2 YYREEE (reference sequence). CDR3 length equals 14 residues. V lost 3 bases to trimming and J lost 7 bases; unmatched junction nucleotides: 5. The CDR3 region is CASSWLLAGGEQYF. The DNA of the CDR3 is TGTGCCAGCAGCTGGCTTCTAGCGGGAGGGGAGCAGTACTTC. The whole variable domain, remainder taken from reference TRBV5-4 and TRBJ2-7, is ETGVTQSPTHLIKTRGQQVTLRCSSQSGHNTVSWYQQALGQGPQFIFQYYREEENGRGNFPPRFSGLQFPNYSSELNVNALELDDSALYLCASSWLLAGGEQYFGPGTRLTVT.

The V gene is TRBV28, the J gene TRBJ2-1, with D perhaps matching TRBD2 (5 bases). V was cut by 8 bases and J by 1 base, with 6 bases left in between. The germline V gene has CDR1 MDHEN and CDR2 SYDVKM. The CDR3 consists of 12 residues. CDR3 in DNA: TGTGCCAGCGGGAGATCCTACAATGAGCAGTTCTTC. Its protein is CASGRSYNEQFF.

This clone was observed a handful of times. V gene TRBV11-1 combines with J gene TRBJ1-2, with TRBD1 matching 7 bases. The CDR3 covers 13 residues. Trimming cost V 5 bases and J 8 bases; bases outside gene matches: 8. Germline V lookup: CDR1 SGHAT, CDR2 FQDESV (reference sequence). Here the CDR3 reads CASSGDRVWGYTF. The DNA for the CDR3 is TGTGCCAGCAGCGGCGACAGGGTTTGGGGCTACACCTTC.

The chain recombines TRBV11-2 with TRBJ2-7; 7 bases are shared with TRBD2. Trimming cost V 1 base and J 0 bases; bases outside gene matches: 3. Germline-derived CDR1 and CDR2 are SGHAT and FQNNGV. The CDR3 contains 15 residues. CDR3 DNA: TGTGCCAGCAGCTTAGTGGGGGGGAGCTCCTACGAGCAGTACGTC. It codes for CASSLVGGSSYEQYV.

This clone was seen only a few times. The chain is built from TRBV6-5 and TRBJ1-1; no reliable D call. The CDR3 spans 13 residues. V was pared by 11 bases and J by 0 bases, with 13 bases between. CDR1 is MNHEY and CDR2 is SVGAGI in the germline V gene. CDR3 protein: CAAGPGLNTEAFF. DNA for the CDR3: TGTGCCGCCGGGCCGGGGTTGAACACTGAAGCTTTCTTT.

J is TRBJ2-1 and V is TRBV5-4; possibly TRBD1 for D (6 bases). CDR3 size: 15 residues. Per germline, CDR1 SGHNT and CDR2 YYREEE (reference sequence). Trimming cost V 3 bases and J 6 bases, with 16 bases left between them. CDR3: CASSSGQLSANEQFF. The CDR3, as DNA: TGTGCCAGCAGCTCCGGACAGCTAAGTGCCAATGAGCAGTTCTTC.

This rearrangement joins TRBV19 to TRBJ1-2, with D hard to call. Trimming cost V 0 bases and J 4 bases, with 9 bases left between them. CDR1 and CDR2 (germline): LNHDA, SQIVND (reference sequence). The CDR3 spans 14 residues. CDR3 coding DNA: TGTGCCAGTAGTATAGATTCGGGTCCCTATGGCTACACCTTC. It translates to CASSIDSGPYGYTF. Full variable domain (missing parts from reference TRBV19 and TRBJ1-2): DGGITQSPKYLFRKEGQNVTLSCEQNLNHDAMYWYRQDPGQGLRLIYYSQIVNDFQKGDIAEGYSVSREKKESFPLTVTSAQKNPTAFYLCASSIDSGPYGYTFGSGTRLTVV.

This clone was detected only a few times. The rearrangement uses TRBV10-3 and TRBJ2-2; the match to TRBD1 covers 7 bases. The CDR3 runs to 15 residues. V gave up 5 bases and J gave up 0 bases; unmatched junction bases: 3. Germline CDR1 ENHRY, CDR2 SYGVKD. The CDR3 reads CAISLDRPNTGELFF. The DNA of the CDR3 is TGTGCCATCAGTTTGGACAGGCCGAACACCGGGGAGCTGTTTTTT.

The chain has TRBV24-1 and TRBJ2-3; D call uncertain. This CDR3 region has 13 residues. Looked up from germline, CDR1 is KGHDR and CDR2 is SFDVKD. V lost 1 base and J lost 1, with 2 bases in between. The CDR3 loop reads CATSDFGTDTQYF. The CDR3 nucleotides read TGTGCCACCAGTGATTTCGGCACAGATACGCAGTATTTT.